The sequence of this TCR beta chain was determined in a study of naive and memory T cell subsets. Four PCR rounds used nested alpha and beta constant region primers plus the SP2 primer. TCRdb itself ran the 5' RACE reads through MiXCR, one entry per CDR3 protein. Among 45,000 to 55,000 distinct CDR3 sequences listed, approximately 4.5% were seen once. The germline CDR1 and CDR2 sequences are MDHEN and SYDVKM. Trimming removed 3 bases from V and 0 bases from J, with 9 bases in between. The CDR3 spans 15 residues. This clonotype was observed many times. TCR cDNA received a 3' ligated oligonucleotide that carried a UMI. RNA was extracted from roughly 2.6 ml of whole blood of healthy adults. Input was roughly 1 to 1000 ng of DNase-treated total RNA without cell sorting.

The rearrangement uses TRBV28 and TRBJ2-1; D not certain. This clonotype originated in a female donor in good health. Written as DNA, the CDR3 is TGTGCCAGCAGTTTTCCCCCGAGCTCCTACAATGAGCAGTTCTTC. It specifies CASSFPPSSYNEQFF.